These T cell receptor beta chains were read from a single sample in a study of T cells after yellow fever vaccination. TCRdb re-called the 5' RACE reads with MiXCR, one entry per CDR3 protein. The repertoire includes just over 25,000 distinct CDR3 sequences, around 5.5% of them detected once, and about 12% sits in the top ten. The sequences come from PBMCs, either bulk or a sorted T-cell subset (CD4+, CD8+, memory, or dextramer-sorted; not recorded which), collected 15 days after the yellow fever booster vaccination. The receptors come from a man aged 30-40 years who received the YFV17D yellow fever vaccine. The CDR3 runs from the conserved cysteine through the conserved F or W. D genes are given only for firm matches. Clone size is not always given. Where it is, it says once, few, many or a class for expanded clones.

j_call | clone_size | v_call | d_call | cdr3_aa | cdr3_nt
TRBJ2-7 | many | TRBV7-2 | TRBD2 | CASSLAWEGGIREQYF | TGTGCCAGCAGCTTAGCCTGGGAGGGTGGGATCCGCGAGCAGTACTTC
TRBJ1-1 | many | TRBV29-1 | NA | CSVITRDTFFTEAFF | TGCAGCGTAATCACCCGGGACACTTTCTTCACTGAAGCTTTCTTT
TRBJ1-4 | many | TRBV12-3/TRBV12-4 | TRBD1 | CASSPGTGLTGEKLFF | TGTGCCAGCAGTCCTGGGACAGGGCTCACGGGGGAAAAACTGTTTTTT
TRBJ2-5 | many | TRBV2 | NA | CASSEQETQYF | TGTGCCAGCAGCGAACAAGAGACCCAGTACTTC
TRBJ1-4 | many | TRBV5-5 | NA | CASSFQGIRAEKLFF | TGTGCCAGCAGCTTCCAGGGGATCCGCGCGGAAAAACTGTTTTTT
TRBJ2-1 | many | TRBV7-3 | TRBD2 | CASSLTPSGRNEQFF | TGTGCCAGCAGCTTAACGCCTAGCGGGAGGAATGAGCAGTTCTTC
TRBJ2-1 | many | TRBV4-3 | TRBD1 | CASSQATGTGYDEQFF | TGCGCCAGCAGCCAAGCGACGGGGACAGGGTACGATGAGCAGTTCTTC
TRBJ2-3 | many | TRBV6-5 | NA | CASSPHLVGTSTDTQYF | TGTGCCAGCAGTCCCCATTTGGTGGGGACTAGCACAGATACGCAGTATTTT
TRBJ1-5 | many | TRBV20-1 | TRBD1 | CSARETRTGSLGNQPQHF | TGCAGTGCTAGAGAGACCCGGACAGGGAGCTTAGGCAATCAGCCCCAGCATTTT
TRBJ2-1 | many | TRBV20-1 | TRBD2 | CSASKSGSLNEQFF | TGCAGTGCTAGTAAGAGCGGGAGTCTAAATGAGCAGTTCTTC
TRBJ2-2 | many | TRBV20-1 | NA | CSAIESNTGELFF | TGCAGTGCTATTGAGTCGAACACCGGGGAGCTGTTTTTT
TRBJ2-6 | NA | TRBV6-5 | NA | CASSPPGTGANVLTF | TGTGCCAGCAGCCCGCCAGGGACCGGGGCCAACGTCCTGACTTTC
TRBJ1-2 | medium-sized | TRBV12-3/TRBV12-4 | TRBD1 | CASSIGQGDGYTF | TGTGCCAGCAGCATAGGACAGGGGGATGGCTACACCTTC
TRBJ2-5 | many | TRBV7-8 | TRBD2 | CASSSAREAQETQYF | TGTGCCAGCAGCTCAGCCCGGGAGGCCCAAGAGACCCAGTACTTC
TRBJ2-3 | many | TRBV6-5 | NA | CASSYSMGGTATDTQYF | TGTGCCAGCAGTTACTCGATGGGTGGGACCGCCACAGATACGCAGTATTTT
TRBJ2-7 | many | TRBV6-5 | TRBD1 | CASSTGQGLYEQYF | TGTGCCAGCAGTACAGGACAGGGGCTCTACGAGCAGTACTTC